This T cell receptor beta chain was identified during a study of control samples from healthy donors and cancer patients. The assay was immunoSEQ multiplex PCR, and TCRdb's table has in-frame clones only and misses some. The table includes 100,000 to 150,000 clones, 90% to 95% detected once. Trimming cost V 2 bases and J 4 bases, with 7 bases left between them. CDR3 size: 13 residues. Germline V gives CDR1 SGHTS, CDR2 YDEGEE. This receptor was taken from a man over 45 with head and neck cancer. The chain is built from TRBV5-8 and TRBJ1-3; D remains ambiguous. Specimen: PBMCs. CDR3 loop: CASSFRAGNTIYF. CDR3 in DNA: TGTGCCAGCAGCTTCCGGGCGGGAAACACCATATATTTT.